These T cell receptor beta chains were read from a single sample in a study of CD8 T cells in ankylosing spondylitis. Via MiXCR, TCRdb re-called the 5' RACE reads, giving one row per CDR3 protein. The sample lists some 140,000 distinct CDR3 sequences, just under 7.5% occurring once. The sequenced sample was blood, either unsorted or a sorted T cell fraction (not recorded which). Source of these receptors: a female donor with ankylosing spondylitis or in good health (not recorded which). CDR3s include the opening cysteine and the closing phenylalanine or tryptophan. Fields, in order: clone size, D gene, V gene, J gene, CDR3 protein, CDR3 DNA. A D gene is named only where the DNA matches it firmly. For some rows the clone size is stated as once, few or many, or as a class when expanded; others skip it.

clone size: many
D gene: .
V gene: TRBV29-1
J gene: TRBJ1-1
CDR3 protein: CSVDGRAGNTEAFF
CDR3 DNA: TGCAGCGTTGACGGCAGGGCGGGGAACACTGAAGCTTTCTTT

clone size: .
D gene: .
V gene: TRBV3-1
J gene: TRBJ1-1
CDR3 protein: CASSSQLGNTEAFF
CDR3 DNA: TGTGCCAGCAGCTCACAGCTGGGGAACACTGAAGCTTTCTTT

clone size: many
D gene: TRBD1
V gene: TRBV3-1
J gene: TRBJ1-2
CDR3 protein: CASSQGLTGHPAGYTF
CDR3 DNA: TGTGCCAGCAGCCAAGGCCTGACAGGGCATCCGGCTGGCTACACCTTC

clone size: .
D gene: .
V gene: TRBV30
J gene: TRBJ1-1
CDR3 protein: CAWSVGGYTEAFF
CDR3 DNA: TGTGCCTGGAGTGTAGGCGGGTACACTGAAGCTTTCTTT

clone size: many
D gene: .
V gene: TRBV6-5
J gene: TRBJ1-5
CDR3 protein: CASSYSDPRGQPQHF
CDR3 DNA: TGTGCCAGCAGTTACTCCGATCCCAGGGGTCAGCCCCAGCATTTT

clone size: .
D gene: TRBD1
V gene: TRBV7-6
J gene: TRBJ2-3
CDR3 protein: CASSLGQGRADTQYF
CDR3 DNA: TGTGCCAGCAGCCTGGGACAGGGGAGGGCAGATACGCAGTATTTT

clone size: few
D gene: .
V gene: TRBV3-1
J gene: TRBJ2-2
CDR3 protein: CASSQVEGWELFF
CDR3 DNA: TGTGCCAGCAGCCAAGTAGAAGGGTGGGAGCTGTTTTTT

clone size: many
D gene: .
V gene: TRBV10-3
J gene: TRBJ2-7
CDR3 protein: CAISGGRPSSYEQYF
CDR3 DNA: TGTGCCATCAGTGGTGGGAGGCCGAGCTCCTACGAGCAGTACTTC

clone size: few
D gene: .
V gene: TRBV6-2/TRBV6-3
J gene: TRBJ1-5
CDR3 protein: CASTHYGANQPQHF
CDR3 DNA: TGTGCCAGCACCCACTATGGGGCGAATCAGCCCCAGCATTTT

clone size: few
D gene: .
V gene: TRBV5-1
J gene: TRBJ1-1
CDR3 protein: CASSLDQVVNTEAFF
CDR3 DNA: TGCGCCAGCAGCTTGGATCAGGTGGTGAACACTGAAGCTTTCTTT

clone size: many
D gene: TRBD1
V gene: TRBV5-1
J gene: TRBJ2-4
CDR3 protein: CASSLAPDRIGNIQYF
CDR3 DNA: TGCGCCAGCAGCTTGGCCCCGGACAGGATCGGAAACATTCAGTACTTC

clone size: many
D gene: .
V gene: TRBV5-6
J gene: TRBJ2-7
CDR3 protein: CASSHSYEQYF
CDR3 DNA: TGTGCCAGCAGCCATTCCTACGAGCAGTACTTC

clone size: many
D gene: .
V gene: TRBV25-1
J gene: TRBJ2-2
CDR3 protein: CASSDTNTGELFF
CDR3 DNA: TGTGCCAGCAGTGATACTAACACCGGGGAGCTGTTTTTT

clone size: many
D gene: TRBD2
V gene: TRBV12-3/TRBV12-4
J gene: TRBJ2-1
CDR3 protein: CASSSRGGLAGGHGYEQFF
CDR3 DNA: TGTGCCAGCAGTTCCCGAGGGGGACTAGCGGGGGGGCATGGCTATGAGCAGTTCTTC

clone size: .
D gene: .
V gene: TRBV9
J gene: TRBJ1-1
CDR3 protein: CASSVSSGTEAFF
CDR3 DNA: TGTGCCAGCAGCGTATCTAGCGGCACTGAAGCTTTCTTT

clone size: many
D gene: TRBD1
V gene: TRBV6-5
J gene: TRBJ2-7
CDR3 protein: CASSYFGTGGYEQYF
CDR3 DNA: TGTGCCAGCAGTTACTTCGGGACAGGGGGGTACGAGCAGTACTTC

clone size: .
D gene: .
V gene: TRBV5-8
J gene: TRBJ1-5
CDR3 protein: CASSLVRGWKGNQPQHF
CDR3 DNA: TGTGCCAGCAGCTTGGTCCGGGGTTGGAAAGGCAATCAGCCCCAGCATTTT

clone size: few
D gene: .
V gene: TRBV28
J gene: TRBJ1-5
CDR3 protein: CASGRGGESNQPQHF
CDR3 DNA: TGTGCCAGCGGACGGGGGGGAGAAAGCAATCAGCCCCAGCATTTT

clone size: many
D gene: .
V gene: TRBV3-1
J gene: TRBJ2-1
CDR3 protein: CASSHDWGGRDEQFF
CDR3 DNA: TGTGCCAGCAGCCACGACTGGGGGGGGCGGGATGAGCAGTTCTTC

clone size: .
D gene: .
V gene: TRBV4-3
J gene: TRBJ1-4
CDR3 protein: CASSQDRAEKLFF
CDR3 DNA: TGCGCCAGCAGCCAAGATCGCGCGGAAAAACTGTTTTTT

clone size: many
D gene: TRBD2
V gene: TRBV9
J gene: TRBJ2-3
CDR3 protein: CASSVDVKTSGGADTQYF
CDR3 DNA: TGTGCCAGCAGCGTAGACGTTAAGACTAGCGGGGGGGCAGATACGCAGTATTTT

clone size: many
D gene: TRBD1
V gene: TRBV12-3/TRBV12-4
J gene: TRBJ1-4
CDR3 protein: CASSTTGGEAEKLFF
CDR3 DNA: TGTGCCAGCAGTACTACAGGGGGAGAGGCTGAAAAACTGTTTTTT

clone size: many
D gene: .
V gene: TRBV5-1
J gene: TRBJ2-5
CDR3 protein: CASSFERLEETQYF
CDR3 DNA: TGCGCCAGCAGCTTTGAGCGGTTGGAAGAGACCCAGTACTTC

clone size: many
D gene: .
V gene: TRBV7-6
J gene: TRBJ1-6
CDR3 protein: CASSPSRVSNSPLHF
CDR3 DNA: TGTGCCAGCAGCCCCTCCAGAGTGAGCAATTCACCCCTCCACTTT

clone size: many
D gene: TRBD2
V gene: TRBV12-3/TRBV12-4
J gene: TRBJ2-2
CDR3 protein: CASSIPRTSGGTSRGELFF
CDR3 DNA: TGTGCCAGCAGTATCCCCCGGACTAGCGGGGGGACGAGCCGCGGGGAGCTGTTTTTT

clone size: many
D gene: TRBD1
V gene: TRBV4-1
J gene: TRBJ1-1
CDR3 protein: CASSRGQGGLHTEAFF
CDR3 DNA: TGCGCCAGCAGCCGAGGACAGGGCGGTCTTCACACTGAAGCTTTCTTT

clone size: many
D gene: .
V gene: TRBV24-1
J gene: TRBJ2-3
CDR3 protein: CATSDSSLAGSTDTQYF
CDR3 DNA: TGTGCCACCAGTGACTCCTCGCTGGCGGGGAGTACAGATACGCAGTATTTT

clone size: many
D gene: .
V gene: TRBV3-1
J gene: TRBJ2-1
CDR3 protein: CASSQDLWDNEQFF
CDR3 DNA: TGTGCCAGCAGCCAAGATCTGTGGGACAATGAGCAGTTCTTC

clone size: many
D gene: .
V gene: TRBV7-7
J gene: TRBJ2-1
CDR3 protein: CASSLEAGVIRSYNEQFF
CDR3 DNA: TGTGCTAGCAGCTTAGAAGCGGGTGTCATCCGCTCCTACAATGAGCAGTTCTTC

clone size: many
D gene: .
V gene: TRBV7-3
J gene: TRBJ1-2
CDR3 protein: CASSLNEGGDGYTF
CDR3 DNA: TGTGCCAGCAGCTTAAATGAAGGGGGGGATGGCTACACCTTC

clone size: many
D gene: TRBD2
V gene: TRBV9
J gene: TRBJ2-1
CDR3 protein: CASSVTFTGLAGINEQFF
CDR3 DNA: TGTGCCAGCAGCGTAACATTCACTGGGCTAGCGGGGATCAATGAGCAGTTCTTC

clone size: many
D gene: .
V gene: TRBV7-2
J gene: TRBJ1-1
CDR3 protein: CASSLERGAAFF
CDR3 DNA: TGTGCCAGCAGCTTAGAAAGGGGGGCGGCTTTCTTT

clone size: many
D gene: .
V gene: TRBV12-3/TRBV12-4
J gene: TRBJ2-2
CDR3 protein: CASSSIGAANTGELFF
CDR3 DNA: TGTGCCAGCAGTTCGATCGGGGCGGCTAACACCGGGGAGCTGTTTTTT

clone size: many
D gene: TRBD1
V gene: TRBV27
J gene: TRBJ2-7
CDR3 protein: CASSPSGTGDYEQYF
CDR3 DNA: TGTGCCAGCAGTCCGTCCGGGACAGGAGACTACGAGCAGTACTTC